This is a list of T cell receptor beta chains from one sample in a study of cytomegalovirus exposure and HLA in healthy donors. Here immunoSEQ multiplex PCR was the method, and the copy in TCRdb shows in-frame clones only, minus some. The sample has under 250,000 clones; 70% to 90% are singletons. Sequencing was done on a sample of PBMCs. The source is a human donor in good health. The CDR3 runs from the conserved cysteine through the conserved F or W. The order of the fields is clone size, D gene, J gene, V gene, CDR3 DNA, CDR3 protein. D genes are given only for firm matches. Size is stated for part of the rows, as once, few or many counts, or as a class when the clone is expanded.

. | . | TRBJ2-3 | TRBV19 | TGTGCCAGTAGTATAGGGACAGTCACAGATACGCAGTATTTT | CASSIGTVTDTQYF
. | . | TRBJ1-1 | TRBV7-9 | TGTGCCAGCAGCTCCGGGAGGGGAGCTTTCTTT | CASSSGRGAFF
. | TRBD2 | TRBJ2-7 | TRBV7-9 | TGTGCCAGCAGCTTGGTCGGGGGTCTACTAGCGGACTCCTACGAGCAGTACTTC | CASSLVGGLLADSYEQYF
. | . | TRBJ2-5 | TRBV7-9 | TGTGCCAGCAGCTTATATTCGGGAGAGACCCAGTACTTC | CASSLYSGETQYF
. | . | TRBJ2-5 | TRBV6-1 | TGTGCCAGCAGTGAAAGAACAGGGCGGACCCAGTACTTC | CASSERTGRTQYF
once | TRBD2 | TRBJ2-1 | TRBV7-6 | TGTGCCAGCAGCTTAGCCTTAGCGGGAGTGGGCGAGCAGTTCTTC | CASSLALAGVGEQFF
. | . | TRBJ2-7 | TRBV27 | TGTGCCAGCAGTTTATCGTCTTTCAGGCAGGGAATTTACGAGCAGTACTTC | CASSLSSFRQGIYEQYF
. | TRBD1 | TRBJ1-4 | TRBV7-9 | TGTGCCAGCAGCTTAGCACAGGGGTTTAATGAAAAACTGTTTTTT | CASSLAQGFNEKLFF
. | TRBD1 | TRBJ2-7 | TRBV2 | TGTGCCAGCAGTGAGCTGGACAGGGGCTATTACGAGCAGTACTTC | CASSELDRGYYEQYF
. | TRBD1 | TRBJ1-3 | TRBV6-1 | TGTGCCAGCAGTGTAGTGGGACAGATCTCTGGAAACACCATATATTTT | CASSVVGQISGNTIYF
. | TRBD2 | TRBJ2-2 | TRBV27 | TGTGCCAGCAGTTTCGGACTAGCGGGAGCTAACACCGGGGAGCTGTTTTTT | CASSFGLAGANTGELFF
. | TRBD1 | TRBJ2-2 | TRBV19 | TGTGCCAGTAGGGGACAGGCGAACACCGGGGAGCTGTTTTTT | CASRGQANTGELFF